This T cell receptor (beta chain) was captured by sequencing in a study of T-cell memory formation after mild COVID-19. Germline V gene data show CDR1 as LNHDA and CDR2 as SQIVND (reference sequence). J lost 4 bases, V lost 8 bases, and 8 bases had no gene match. This CDR3 region has 15 residues. Each CDR3 protein gets one entry after TCRdb re-called the 5' RACE reads with MiXCR. The table includes roughly 310,000 distinct CDR3 sequences, approximately 16% detected once. This sequence originates from a man younger than 30 who had mild COVID-19 (a few samples of this study predate the infection). Cell type and time point are not known. The chain has TRBV19 and TRBJ2-3, with 11 bases matching TRBD1. Sequencing used PBMCs or a T cell subset sorted from them (not recorded which). The CDR3 region has the DNA TGTGCCAGTCGATCGGGACAGGGGGTGCCAGATACGCAGTATTTT. Protein product: CASRSGQGVPDTQYF.